This T cell receptor beta chain was obtained from a study of cytotoxic CD8 clonotypes in ibrutinib-treated CLL. Whole-study context: Over 10 relapsed/refractory, 15 treatment-naive; 17 IGHV unmutated. Patients attained some 25 partial and 2 complete responses; at median approximately 68 months, around 15 remained remitted while about twelve progressed.

This clone was detected only a few times. Deep sequencing aimed at 1 in 200,000 to 1 in 1 million T cells' resolution. The data were produced by immunoSEQ multiplex PCR, yet TCRdb's version contains in-frame clones alone and is incomplete. The sample consists of about 300,000 clones, approximately 67% of them appearing once. The V gene's germline CDR1 is SGHVS and CDR2 FQNEAQ. V gave up 5 bases and J gave up 4 bases; unmatched junction bases: 4. This CDR3 contains 14 residues. The sequence was collected from a human donor with chronic lymphocytic leukemia. This chain joins TRBV7-8 and TRBJ2-7; 11 bases line up with TRBD1. Sequences were derived from PBMCs, sampled after 36 months of ibrutinib treatment. The CDR3: CASSTGQGDYEQYF. CDR3 DNA: TGTGCCAGCAGCACGGGACAGGGGGATTACGAGCAGTACTTC.